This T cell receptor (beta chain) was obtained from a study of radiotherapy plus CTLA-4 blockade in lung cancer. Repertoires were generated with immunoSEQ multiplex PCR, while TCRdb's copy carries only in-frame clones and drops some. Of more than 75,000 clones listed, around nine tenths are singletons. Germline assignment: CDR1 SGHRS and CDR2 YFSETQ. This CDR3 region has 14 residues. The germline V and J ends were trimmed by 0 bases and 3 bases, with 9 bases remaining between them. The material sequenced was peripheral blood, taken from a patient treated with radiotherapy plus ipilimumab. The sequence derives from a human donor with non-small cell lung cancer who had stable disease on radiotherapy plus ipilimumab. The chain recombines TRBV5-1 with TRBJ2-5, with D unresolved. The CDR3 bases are TGCGCCAGCAGCTTGGGGCGTCCCAAAGAGACCCAGTACTTC. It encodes CASSLGRPKETQYF. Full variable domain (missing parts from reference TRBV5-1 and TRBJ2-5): KAGVTQTPRYLIKTRGQQVTLSCSPISGHRSVSWYQQTPGQGLQFLFEYFSETQRNKGNFPGRFSGRQFSNSRSEMNVSTLELGDSALYLCASSLGRPKETQYFGPGTRLLVL.